These T cell receptor beta chains were read from a single sample in a study of blood T cells in healthy people across ages. MiXCR, applied by TCRdb to the 5' RACE reads, yields one record per CDR3 protein. The sample records more than 1 million distinct CDR3 sequences, 45% being singletons. Sample: blood. All receptors derive from a woman aged 60 to 75 in good health. CDR3s include the opening cysteine and the closing phenylalanine or tryptophan. D genes are given only for firm matches. Clone size is stated in some rows and not others, as once, few, many or a class when expanded.

v_gene: TRBV11-2
abundance: few
d_gene: TRBD1
j_gene: TRBJ2-3
CDR3aa: CASSPDRVGTDTQYF
CDR3nt: TGTGCCAGCAGCCCTGACAGGGTGGGCACGGATACGCAGTATTTT

v_gene: TRBV6-5
abundance: -
d_gene: -
j_gene: TRBJ2-7
CDR3aa: CASGIAEGSYEQYF
CDR3nt: TGTGCCAGCGGGATAGCGGAGGGGTCCTACGAGCAGTACTTC

v_gene: TRBV28
abundance: -
d_gene: -
j_gene: TRBJ2-7
CDR3aa: CASTQDRYEQYF
CDR3nt: TGTGCCAGCACCCAAGACAGATACGAGCAGTACTTC

v_gene: TRBV27
abundance: many
d_gene: -
j_gene: TRBJ2-3
CDR3aa: CASSGILAHTQYF
CDR3nt: TGTGCCAGCAGTGGGATCTTAGCCCATACGCAGTATTTT

v_gene: TRBV20-1
abundance: few
d_gene: -
j_gene: TRBJ2-5
CDR3aa: CSVSPGSQNRETQYF
CDR3nt: TGCAGTGTCTCACCCGGGAGTCAGAATCGAGAGACCCAGTACTTC

v_gene: TRBV12-3/TRBV12-4
abundance: few
d_gene: -
j_gene: TRBJ1-4
CDR3aa: CASSFGGEKLFF
CDR3nt: TGTGCCAGCAGTTTTGGGGGCGAAAAACTGTTTTTT

v_gene: TRBV5-1
abundance: -
d_gene: TRBD1
j_gene: TRBJ2-5
CDR3aa: CASSLDRPRQGAQETQYF
CDR3nt: TGCGCCAGCAGCTTGGACCGTCCAAGACAGGGGGCTCAAGAGACCCAGTACTTC

v_gene: TRBV7-9
abundance: -
d_gene: TRBD2
j_gene: TRBJ2-5
CDR3aa: CASSGLAGWEQYF
CDR3nt: TGTGCCAGCAGCGGACTAGCGGGGTGGGAGCAGTACTTC

v_gene: TRBV29-1
abundance: few
d_gene: TRBD2
j_gene: TRBJ2-1
CDR3aa: CSVGGTSFPNEQFF
CDR3nt: TGCAGCGTAGGCGGGACTAGCTTCCCCAATGAGCAGTTCTTC

v_gene: TRBV4-2
abundance: -
d_gene: -
j_gene: TRBJ1-3
CDR3aa: CASSQDFEQGNTIYF
CDR3nt: TGTGCCAGCAGCCAAGATTTTGAACAGGGAAACACCATATATTTT

v_gene: TRBV27
abundance: -
d_gene: -
j_gene: TRBJ2-7
CDR3aa: CASSNTGTPAYEQYF
CDR3nt: TGTGCCAGCAGTAACACCGGTACACCCGCCTACGAGCAGTACTTC

v_gene: TRBV9
abundance: -
d_gene: TRBD1
j_gene: TRBJ2-3
CDR3aa: CASSRQGRTDTQYF
CDR3nt: TGTGCCAGCAGTCGACAGGGACGGACAGATACGCAGTATTTT

v_gene: TRBV29-1
abundance: -
d_gene: -
j_gene: TRBJ1-1
CDR3aa: CSAKRDNRNTEAFF
CDR3nt: TGCAGCGCCAAGCGGGACAATCGGAACACTGAAGCTTTCTTT

v_gene: TRBV7-2
abundance: -
d_gene: -
j_gene: TRBJ2-3
CDR3aa: CASSRRSGTGDTQYF
CDR3nt: TGTGCCAGCAGCCGTCGATCGGGAACTGGAGATACGCAGTATTTT

v_gene: TRBV9
abundance: once
d_gene: -
j_gene: TRBJ2-1
CDR3aa: CASQGSYNEQFF
CDR3nt: TGTGCCAGCCAGGGAAGCTACAATGAGCAGTTCTTC

v_gene: TRBV7-2
abundance: few
d_gene: TRBD1
j_gene: TRBJ2-5
CDR3aa: CASSLWDRTQETQYF
CDR3nt: TGTGCCAGCAGCTTGTGGGACAGGACACAAGAGACCCAGTACTTC

v_gene: TRBV18
abundance: -
d_gene: TRBD1
j_gene: TRBJ2-7
CDR3aa: CASSPKTGQYEQYF
CDR3nt: TGTGCCAGCTCACCCAAGACAGGGCAATACGAGCAGTACTTC

v_gene: TRBV15
abundance: -
d_gene: -
j_gene: TRBJ2-1
CDR3aa: CATSSYQADLGNEQFF
CDR3nt: TGTGCCACCAGCAGTTACCAGGCAGATCTGGGGAATGAGCAGTTCTTC

v_gene: TRBV7-8
abundance: -
d_gene: TRBD1
j_gene: TRBJ2-7
CDR3aa: CASSLGQGDGEQYF
CDR3nt: TGTGCCAGCAGCTTAGGACAGGGCGACGGCGAGCAGTACTTC

v_gene: TRBV20-1
abundance: -
d_gene: TRBD2
j_gene: TRBJ2-3
CDR3aa: CSALTSGRISDTQYF
CDR3nt: TGCAGTGCACTGACTAGCGGGAGGATCTCAGATACGCAGTATTTT

v_gene: TRBV11-2
abundance: -
d_gene: -
j_gene: TRBJ2-3
CDR3aa: CASSSHPQATDTQYF
CDR3nt: TGTGCCAGCAGCTCCCATCCCCAGGCCACAGATACGCAGTATTTT

v_gene: TRBV5-1
abundance: -
d_gene: -
j_gene: TRBJ1-2
CDR3aa: CASSLALGSHYGYTF
CDR3nt: TGCGCCAGCAGCTTGGCACTGGGGTCGCACTATGGCTACACCTTC

v_gene: TRBV20-1
abundance: once
d_gene: -
j_gene: TRBJ2-3
CDR3aa: CSAKNGRTDTQYF
CDR3nt: TGCAGTGCTAAAAATGGACGCACAGATACGCAGTATTTT

v_gene: TRBV7-3
abundance: -
d_gene: -
j_gene: TRBJ1-2
CDR3aa: CASSLSGGASYGYTF
CDR3nt: TGTGCCAGCAGCTTAAGTGGGGGCGCGTCCTATGGCTACACCTTC

v_gene: TRBV5-1
abundance: -
d_gene: TRBD2
j_gene: TRBJ2-1
CDR3aa: CASSGEGYNEQFF
CDR3nt: TGCGCCAGCAGCGGGGAGGGTTACAATGAGCAGTTCTTC

v_gene: TRBV12-3/TRBV12-4
abundance: -
d_gene: TRBD1
j_gene: TRBJ2-1
CDR3aa: CASSLGHRGRVNEQFF
CDR3nt: TGTGCCAGCAGTTTGGGTCATAGGGGGCGCGTGAATGAGCAGTTCTTC

v_gene: TRBV12-3/TRBV12-4
abundance: few
d_gene: -
j_gene: TRBJ2-7
CDR3aa: CASSWGVKQDEQYF
CDR3nt: TGTGCCAGCAGTTGGGGCGTTAAGCAGGATGAGCAGTACTTC

v_gene: TRBV27
abundance: few
d_gene: TRBD2
j_gene: TRBJ2-1
CDR3aa: CASSDPRTGGISSDEQFF
CDR3nt: TGTGCCAGCAGTGACCCGAGGACGGGGGGTATTAGTAGCGATGAGCAGTTCTTC

v_gene: TRBV6-1
abundance: -
d_gene: -
j_gene: TRBJ1-5
CDR3aa: CARLESPWEPQHF
CDR3nt: TGTGCCAGGCTTGAAAGCCCCTGGGAGCCCCAGCATTTT

v_gene: TRBV20-1
abundance: -
d_gene: -
j_gene: TRBJ2-1
CDR3aa: CSAIRMEGRFNEQFF
CDR3nt: TGCAGTGCTATCAGGATGGAGGGCCGATTCAATGAGCAGTTCTTC

v_gene: TRBV7-9
abundance: -
d_gene: -
j_gene: TRBJ2-1
CDR3aa: CASSLSALGVSDNEQFF
CDR3nt: TGTGCCAGCAGCCTGTCCGCGCTAGGGGTTTCAGACAATGAGCAGTTCTTC

v_gene: TRBV30
abundance: -
d_gene: -
j_gene: TRBJ2-1
CDR3aa: CAWSMGGTVNEQFF
CDR3nt: TGTGCCTGGAGTATGGGGGGGACAGTGAATGAGCAGTTCTTC

v_gene: TRBV9
abundance: -
d_gene: -
j_gene: TRBJ2-1
CDR3aa: CASSVATGTYYNEQFF
CDR3nt: TGTGCCAGCAGCGTAGCTACTGGGACGTACTACAATGAGCAGTTCTTC

v_gene: TRBV15
abundance: -
d_gene: -
j_gene: TRBJ1-2
CDR3aa: CATSRDPRGRDGYTF
CDR3nt: TGTGCCACCAGCAGAGATCCGAGGGGGAGAGATGGCTACACCTTC

v_gene: TRBV15
abundance: -
d_gene: TRBD1
j_gene: TRBJ2-5
CDR3aa: CATSREWEPRDRDYNEQYF
CDR3nt: TGTGCCACCAGCAGAGAATGGGAGCCCCGGGACAGGGACTACAATGAGCAGTACTTC

v_gene: TRBV12-5
abundance: -
d_gene: -
j_gene: TRBJ2-4
CDR3aa: CASGLASSGPSPKNTQYF
CDR3nt: TGTGCTAGTGGTTTGGCATCTTCCGGGCCGTCACCCAAAAACACTCAGTACTTC

v_gene: TRBV7-9
abundance: -
d_gene: -
j_gene: TRBJ1-5
CDR3aa: CASSLAQGGINQPQHF
CDR3nt: TGTGCCAGCAGCTTAGCCCAAGGTGGAATTAATCAGCCCCAGCATTTT

v_gene: TRBV6-1
abundance: few
d_gene: -
j_gene: TRBJ1-2
CDR3aa: CASSARDSNYGYTF
CDR3nt: TGTGCCAGCAGTGCCCGCGACAGCAACTATGGCTACACCTTC

v_gene: TRBV12-3/TRBV12-4
abundance: once
d_gene: -
j_gene: TRBJ2-3
CDR3aa: CASSFAGADTQYF
CDR3nt: TGTGCCAGCAGTTTCGCGGGGGCGGATACGCAGTATTTT

v_gene: TRBV7-8
abundance: -
d_gene: -
j_gene: TRBJ1-5
CDR3aa: CASSLGLGSNQPQHF
CDR3nt: TGTGCCAGCAGCTTAGGACTAGGGAGCAATCAGCCCCAGCATTTT

v_gene: TRBV29-1
abundance: -
d_gene: TRBD2
j_gene: TRBJ2-3
CDR3aa: CSVEVAGVKTDTQYF
CDR3nt: TGCAGCGTTGAAGTGGCGGGAGTTAAGACAGATACGCAGTATTTT

v_gene: TRBV6-5
abundance: few
d_gene: -
j_gene: TRBJ2-3
CDR3aa: CASSVLGTHTDTQYF
CDR3nt: TGTGCCAGCAGTGTGCTAGGGACTCACACAGATACGCAGTATTTT

v_gene: TRBV5-6
abundance: -
d_gene: -
j_gene: TRBJ2-3
CDR3aa: CASSPRTEADTQYF
CDR3nt: TGTGCCAGCAGCCCACGGACAGAGGCAGATACGCAGTATTTT

v_gene: TRBV9
abundance: -
d_gene: TRBD2
j_gene: TRBJ2-5
CDR3aa: CASSATVSSGGNEQYF
CDR3nt: TGTGCCAGCAGCGCGACAGTATCTAGCGGGGGCAATGAGCAGTACTTC

v_gene: TRBV12-3/TRBV12-4
abundance: few
d_gene: -
j_gene: TRBJ2-7
CDR3aa: CASSQSGGNSYEQYF
CDR3nt: TGTGCCAGCAGTCAGTCGGGCGGGAACTCCTACGAGCAGTACTTC

v_gene: TRBV29-1
abundance: many
d_gene: TRBD1
j_gene: TRBJ1-2
CDR3aa: CSASRQGHYGYTF
CDR3nt: TGCAGCGCGAGCCGACAGGGACACTATGGCTACACCTTC

v_gene: TRBV7-6
abundance: few
d_gene: -
j_gene: TRBJ2-5
CDR3aa: CASSFSSGSYQETQYF
CDR3nt: TGTGCCAGCAGCTTTAGTAGCGGTAGTTATCAAGAGACCCAGTACTTC

v_gene: TRBV6-6
abundance: -
d_gene: -
j_gene: TRBJ2-7
CDR3aa: CASMLGYEQYF
CDR3nt: TGTGCCAGCATGCTGGGCTACGAGCAGTACTTC

v_gene: TRBV4-1
abundance: -
d_gene: TRBD2
j_gene: TRBJ2-1
CDR3aa: CASSQEGVAGGNEQFF
CDR3nt: TGCGCCAGCAGCCAAGAAGGGGTAGCGGGAGGCAATGAGCAGTTCTTC

v_gene: TRBV4-2
abundance: -
d_gene: -
j_gene: TRBJ2-1
CDR3aa: CASSQDHSGYNEQFF
CDR3nt: TGTGCCAGCAGCCAAGATCACTCAGGTTACAATGAGCAGTTCTTC

v_gene: TRBV5-1
abundance: -
d_gene: -
j_gene: TRBJ1-2
CDR3aa: CASREGSNYGYTF
CDR3nt: TGCGCCAGCAGGGAAGGTAGTAACTATGGCTACACCTTC

v_gene: TRBV30
abundance: -
d_gene: -
j_gene: TRBJ2-1
CDR3aa: CAWSPRDNEQFF
CDR3nt: TGTGCCTGGAGTCCCAGGGACAATGAGCAGTTCTTC

v_gene: TRBV3-1
abundance: few
d_gene: TRBD1
j_gene: TRBJ1-2
CDR3aa: CASTGGIRQGEKGYTF
CDR3nt: TGTGCCAGCACCGGAGGGATCCGACAGGGGGAAAAGGGCTACACCTTC

v_gene: TRBV30
abundance: -
d_gene: -
j_gene: TRBJ1-2
CDR3aa: CAWSIMGSGGGYTF
CDR3nt: TGTGCCTGGAGTATCATGGGTTCGGGCGGTGGCTACACCTTC

v_gene: TRBV11-2
abundance: -
d_gene: TRBD2
j_gene: TRBJ2-7
CDR3aa: CASSSYGLAGDFSSSYEQYF
CDR3nt: TGTGCCAGCAGCTCATACGGACTAGCGGGAGATTTCTCTAGCTCCTACGAGCAGTACTTC

v_gene: TRBV3-1
abundance: -
d_gene: TRBD2
j_gene: TRBJ2-3
CDR3aa: CASSQAPLLAVTDTQYF
CDR3nt: TGTGCCAGCAGCCAAGCCCCATTACTAGCGGTCACAGATACGCAGTATTTT

v_gene: TRBV14
abundance: -
d_gene: -
j_gene: TRBJ2-5
CDR3aa: CASSNWQETQYF
CDR3nt: TGTGCCAGCAGCAATTGGCAAGAGACCCAGTACTTC

v_gene: TRBV5-1
abundance: -
d_gene: -
j_gene: TRBJ2-5
CDR3aa: CASTSLEGRLGETQYF
CDR3nt: TGCGCCAGCACTTCACTTGAGGGACGGCTGGGGGAGACCCAGTACTTC

v_gene: TRBV24-1
abundance: -
d_gene: -
j_gene: TRBJ2-1
CDR3aa: CATSDFAGRSYNEQFF
CDR3nt: TGTGCCACCAGTGATTTTGCAGGGAGGTCCTACAATGAGCAGTTCTTC

v_gene: TRBV6-6
abundance: few
d_gene: -
j_gene: TRBJ2-6
CDR3aa: CASSSFTQGGANVLTF
CDR3nt: TGTGCCAGCAGTTCCTTCACACAGGGAGGGGCCAACGTCCTGACTTTC